A selection of T cell receptor beta chains follows, all from one sample in a study of somatic mutations in cytotoxic T cells in rheumatoid arthritis. Some clones are missing from TCRdb's copy, which holds only in-frame ones; the method was immunoSEQ multiplex PCR. There are several thousand clones in the sample; 75% to 80% occur only once, and roughly 4.9% lies in the top ten. Sequenced sample: CD8+ T cells sorted from blood. Source of these receptors: an adult with rheumatoid arthritis. The CDR3 runs from the conserved cysteine through the conserved F or W. The order of the fields is V gene, CDR3 protein.

TRBV28 CASTRQAPSYNEQFF
TRBV7-2 CASSLDRYNEKLFF
TRBV4-2 CASSQDSGEDEQFF
TRBV11-2 CASSLATYNEQFF
TRBV19 CASSWGNSNQPQHF
TRBV19 CASNNGQTHEQYF
TRBV7-9 CASSLSTLGGEQFF
TRBV28 CASSSQGGALAGGSYEQYF
TRBV29-1 CSVHQGEQYF
TRBV7-9 CASSLVGQGLGQPQHF
TRBV7-2 CASSLSTDTQYF
TRBV14 CASSMAGPGTEAFF
TRBV7-3 CASSFHPGENTEAFF
TRBV28 CASSLDSNQPQHF
TRBV19 CASSFGGGGEQFF
TRBV7-9 CASSPTTREWDTQYF
TRBV19 CASSIAEGLVNEQFF
TRBV7-9 CASSRAGSSYNEQFF
TRBV6-5 CASSWGRTYEQYF
TRBV5-4 CASSFQGGTDTQYF
TRBV4-1 CASSQDGTSGGAADTQYF
TRBV7-6 CASSKQGTVTDTQYF
TRBV11-3 CASSLLRGGAGKLFF
TRBV2 CASRQGLETQYF
TRBV30 CAWSTHTGYNTEAFF
TRBV4-1 CASSQVQGPETQYF
TRBV5-1 CASTPSPGTGTYEQYF
TRBV28 CASSLPLGSGRATPSYNEQFF
TRBV4-3 CASSQDPYGTPRIAKNIQYF
TRBV19 CASSTTGAYQETQYF
TRBV29-1 CSVEGGLLSSYNEQFF
TRBV7-9 CASSFPWDDTQYF
TRBV7-2 CASSGTGINEQYF
TRBV5-1 CASSTGTVYTEAFF
TRBV6-1 CASSESGGRETQYF
TRBV7-2 CASRPGPTDTQYF
TRBV9 CASSQLRGSGETQYF
TRBV6-4 CASFLGSWQPQHF
TRBV28 CASSPWALYNEQFF
TRBV28 CASSLGQRQPQHF
TRBV2 CASRTAYFGYTF
TRBV6-1 CASSEGSSGSYYEQYF
TRBV30 CAWSIVAEQFF
TRBV19 CASSIDPGTGKWYGYTF
TRBV13 CASSLGLSRDTQYF
TRBV7-6 CASSPGSSYNEQFF
TRBV28 CASSQSGRSYEQYF
TRBV5-1 CASSFTGGSYNEQFF
TRBV5-1 CASSLATANTGELFF
TRBV13 CASSLGRVLAGDQETQYF
TRBV7-9 CASSPTLGNGYTF